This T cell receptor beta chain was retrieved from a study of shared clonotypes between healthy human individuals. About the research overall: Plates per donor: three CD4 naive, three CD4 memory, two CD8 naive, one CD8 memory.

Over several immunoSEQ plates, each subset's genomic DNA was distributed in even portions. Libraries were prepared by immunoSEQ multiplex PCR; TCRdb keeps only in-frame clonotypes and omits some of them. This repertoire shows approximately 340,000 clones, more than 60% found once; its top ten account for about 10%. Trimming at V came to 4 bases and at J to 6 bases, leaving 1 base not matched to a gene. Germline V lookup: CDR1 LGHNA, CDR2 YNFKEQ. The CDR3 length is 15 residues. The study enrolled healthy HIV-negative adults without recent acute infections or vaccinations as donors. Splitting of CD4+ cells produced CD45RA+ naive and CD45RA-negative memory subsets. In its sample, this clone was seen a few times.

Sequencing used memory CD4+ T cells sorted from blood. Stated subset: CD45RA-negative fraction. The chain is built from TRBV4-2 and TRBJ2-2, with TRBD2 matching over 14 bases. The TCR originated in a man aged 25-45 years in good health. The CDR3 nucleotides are TGTGCCAGCAGCCCGGGACTAGCGGGAGCCGGGGAGCTGTTTTTT. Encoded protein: CASSPGLAGAGELFF.